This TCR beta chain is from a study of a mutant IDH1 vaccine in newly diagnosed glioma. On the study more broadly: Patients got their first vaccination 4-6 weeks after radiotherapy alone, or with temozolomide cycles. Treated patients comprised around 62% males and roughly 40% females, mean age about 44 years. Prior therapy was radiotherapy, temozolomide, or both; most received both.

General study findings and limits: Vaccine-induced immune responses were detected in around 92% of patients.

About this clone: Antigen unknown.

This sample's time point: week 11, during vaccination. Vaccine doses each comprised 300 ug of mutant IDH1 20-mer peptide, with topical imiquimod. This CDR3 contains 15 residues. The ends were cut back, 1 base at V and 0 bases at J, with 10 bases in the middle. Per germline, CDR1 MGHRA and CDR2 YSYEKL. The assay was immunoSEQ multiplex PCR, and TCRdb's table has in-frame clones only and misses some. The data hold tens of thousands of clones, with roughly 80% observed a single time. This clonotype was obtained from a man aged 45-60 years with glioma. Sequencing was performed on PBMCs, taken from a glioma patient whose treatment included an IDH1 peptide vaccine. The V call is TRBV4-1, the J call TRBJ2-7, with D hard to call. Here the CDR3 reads CASSQGAYSSYEQYF. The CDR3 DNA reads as TGCGCCAGCAGCCAAGGAGCGTATAGCTCCTACGAGCAGTACTTC.